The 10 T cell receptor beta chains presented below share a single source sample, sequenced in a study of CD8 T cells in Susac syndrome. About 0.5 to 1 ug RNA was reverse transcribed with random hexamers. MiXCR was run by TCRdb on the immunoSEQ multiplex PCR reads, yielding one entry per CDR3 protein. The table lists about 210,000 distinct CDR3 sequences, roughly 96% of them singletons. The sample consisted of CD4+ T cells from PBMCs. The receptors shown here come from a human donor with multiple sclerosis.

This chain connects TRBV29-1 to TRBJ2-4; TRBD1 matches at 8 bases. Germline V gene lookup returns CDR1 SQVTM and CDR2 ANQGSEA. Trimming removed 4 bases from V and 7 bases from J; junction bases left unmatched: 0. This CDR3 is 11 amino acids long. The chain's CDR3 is CSVGTGNIQYF. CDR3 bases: TGCAGCGTTGGGACAGGGAACATTCAGTACTTC. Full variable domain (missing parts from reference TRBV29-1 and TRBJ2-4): SAVISQKPSRDICQRGTSLTIQCQVDSQVTMMFWYRQQPGQSLTLIATANQGSEATYESGFVIDKFPISRPNLTFSTLTVSNMSPEDSSIYLCSVGTGNIQYFGAGTRLSVL.

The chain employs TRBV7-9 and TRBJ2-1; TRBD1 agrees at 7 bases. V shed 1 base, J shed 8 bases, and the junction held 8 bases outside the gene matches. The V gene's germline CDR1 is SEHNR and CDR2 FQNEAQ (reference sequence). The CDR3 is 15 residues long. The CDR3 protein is CASSLGSGGMDEQFF. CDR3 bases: TGTGCCAGCAGCTTAGGGTCAGGGGGTATGGATGAGCAGTTCTTC. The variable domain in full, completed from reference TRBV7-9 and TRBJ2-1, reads DTGVSQNPRHKITKRGQNVTFRCDPISEHNRLYWYRQTLGQGPEFLTYFQNEAQLEKSRLLSDRFSAERPKGSFSTLEIQRTEQGDSAMYLCASSLGSGGMDEQFFGPGTRLTVL.

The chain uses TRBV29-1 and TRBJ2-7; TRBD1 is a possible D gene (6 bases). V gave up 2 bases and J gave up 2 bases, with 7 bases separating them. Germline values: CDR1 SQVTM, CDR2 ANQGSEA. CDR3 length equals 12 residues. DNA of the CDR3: TGCAGCGTTGAAAAGGGGGCCTACGAGCAGTACTTC. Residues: CSVEKGAYEQYF.

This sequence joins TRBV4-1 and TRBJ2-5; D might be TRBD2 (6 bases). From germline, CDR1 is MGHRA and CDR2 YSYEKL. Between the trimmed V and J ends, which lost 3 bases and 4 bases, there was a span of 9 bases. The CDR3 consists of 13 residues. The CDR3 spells CASSQLGGETQYF. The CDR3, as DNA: TGCGCCAGCAGCCAGCTCGGGGGAGAGACCCAGTACTTC.

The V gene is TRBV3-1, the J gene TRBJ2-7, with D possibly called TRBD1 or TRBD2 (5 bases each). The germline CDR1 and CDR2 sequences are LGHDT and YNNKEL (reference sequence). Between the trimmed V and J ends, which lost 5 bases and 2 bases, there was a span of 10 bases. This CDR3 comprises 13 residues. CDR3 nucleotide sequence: TGTGCCAGCAGCTGGGACGGTGCCTACGAGCAGTACTTC. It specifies CASSWDGAYEQYF.

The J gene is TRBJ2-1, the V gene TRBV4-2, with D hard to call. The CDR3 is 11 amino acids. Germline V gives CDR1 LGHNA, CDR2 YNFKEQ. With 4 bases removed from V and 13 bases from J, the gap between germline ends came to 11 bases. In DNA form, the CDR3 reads TGTGCCAGCAGCCTCGGTGACCAACAGTTCTTC. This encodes CASSLGDQQFF.

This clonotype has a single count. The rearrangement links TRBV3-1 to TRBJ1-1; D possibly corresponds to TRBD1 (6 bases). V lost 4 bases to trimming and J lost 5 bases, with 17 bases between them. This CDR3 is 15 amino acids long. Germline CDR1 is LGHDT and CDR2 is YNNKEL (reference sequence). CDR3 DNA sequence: TGTGCCAGCAGCCGGAGGCAGGGGCAAGCGACTGAAGCTTTCTTT. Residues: CASSRRQGQATEAFF.

Here the CDR3 DNA reads TGTGCCAGCAGTTTCGGTCTGTGGCGGGGAGGGCAAGAGACCCAGTACTTC. The encoded protein is CASSFGLWRGGQETQYF. The chain has TRBV12-3 or TRBV12-4 and TRBJ2-5; 7 nucleotides match TRBD2. Losses at the gene ends were 3 bases for V and 2 bases for J; bases not matched to a gene: 12. The CDR3 contains 17 residues.

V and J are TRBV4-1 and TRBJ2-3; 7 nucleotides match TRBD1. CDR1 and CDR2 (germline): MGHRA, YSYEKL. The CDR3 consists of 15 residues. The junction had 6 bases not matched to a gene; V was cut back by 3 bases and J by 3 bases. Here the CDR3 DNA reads TGCGCCAGCAGCCACCCTCGGACAGGAACAGATACGCAGTATTTT. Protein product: CASSHPRTGTDTQYF.

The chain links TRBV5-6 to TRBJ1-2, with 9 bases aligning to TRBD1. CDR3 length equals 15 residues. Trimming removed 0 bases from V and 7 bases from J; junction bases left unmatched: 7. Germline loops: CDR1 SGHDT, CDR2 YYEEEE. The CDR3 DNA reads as TGTGCCAGCAGCTTGGGGGGACAGGGTAGTTTTGGCTACACCTTC. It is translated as CASSLGGQGSFGYTF.